The present entry profiles one TCR beta chain with its context. The CDR3 covers 14 residues. V lost 2 bases, J lost 7 bases, and 6 bases stayed unmatched. Germline CDR1 reads SGHRS; CDR2 reads YFSETQ. Only in-frame clones appear in the TCRdb table, and some are missing; sequencing was by immunoSEQ multiplex PCR. The data show under 60,000 clones, roughly 70% seen once. These data are taken from a study of T cell clones after liver transplantation. Across the whole study: A pre-transplant mixed lymphocyte reaction with TCRbeta sequencing defined graft-donor-reactive clones followed in post-transplant blood.

This chain uses TRBV5-1 with TRBJ2-1; 7 bases map to TRBD1. The sequence was obtained from a human patient who received a liver transplant. Some T cells here may be from the graft donor. Sequencing used CD4+ T cells from blood, obtained at the 22-month timepoint. The CDR3 reads CASSFEGALNEQFF. The CDR3, as DNA: TGCGCCAGCAGCTTTGAGGGGGCTCTAAATGAGCAGTTCTTC.